This T cell receptor beta chain came from a study of blood T cell repertoires in COVID-19. Study-wide background: T cells, B-cell-depleted T cells, or PBMCs supplied cDNA or gDNA.

Germline V gene lookup returns CDR1 SGHRS and CDR2 YFSETQ. The CDR3 contains 16 residues. Trimming shortened V by 4 bases and J by 3 bases, and 19 bases separated the two germline ends. Authors' data handling: It was from reference gene primer amplification that nucleated cell counts were estimated. Clones were sequenced by immunoSEQ multiplex PCR, and TCRdb holds only the in-frame ones, with some missing. V, J and clone size are taken as reported in that table, and D and trimming were inferred from the DNA itself. Of fewer than 250,000 clones listed, about 81% are singletons. The chain combines TRBV5-1 with TRBJ1-1, with a possible D match to TRBD1 (5 bases). Sequenced: PBMCs or T cells enriched from blood (not recorded which). The TCR comes from a woman in her thirties who had recovered from COVID-19. CDR3: CASSGSAGVMDTEAFF. CDR3 nucleotides: TGCGCCAGCAGCGGATCGGCGGGGGTCATGGACACTGAAGCTTTCTTT.